A single sample is the source of the 32 T cell receptor beta chains below, sequenced in a study of brain T cells in children with intractable seizures. Here immunoSEQ multiplex PCR was the method, and the copy in TCRdb shows in-frame clones only, minus some. This sample has 300,000 to 400,000 clones, with approximately 93% found just once. This sample's time point: blood from clinic visit 5 months post-surgery; TSC patient then seizure free. The sequences come from peripheral blood, collected 4 to 6 months after surgery. The source is a boy under three years old with tuberous sclerosis and intractable seizures.

The rearrangement uses TRBV7-3 and TRBJ2-1; TRBD2 aligns across 13 bases. The germline V gene has CDR1 SGHTA and CDR2 FQGTGA. The CDR3 runs to 13 residues. The V and J ends lost 5 bases and 10 bases, in that order; junction bases with no gene match: 2. The CDR3 protein is CASSMGLAGEQFF. CDR3 bases: TGTGCCAGCAGCATGGGACTAGCGGGGGAGCAGTTCTTC.

This clone was found once. J is TRBJ2-5 and V is TRBV7-9, with a possible D match to TRBD1 (6 bases). V gave up 5 bases and J gave up 7 bases, with 11 bases separating them. There are 12 residues in the CDR3. From germline, CDR1 is SEHNR and CDR2 FQNEAQ (reference sequence). CDR3 in amino acids: CASSPGQWTQYF. The CDR3 nucleotides read TGTGCCAGCAGCCCGGGACAATGGACCCAGTACTTC.

This chain connects TRBV28 to TRBJ1-5; D might be TRBD1 (6 bases). The germline V and J ends were trimmed by 4 bases and 3 bases, with 16 bases remaining between them. The CDR3 totals 16 residues. Germline assignment: CDR1 MDHEN and CDR2 SYDVKM. CDR3 sequence: CASSSYRVVHNQPQHF. CDR3 coding DNA: TGTGCCAGCAGTTCGTACAGGGTTGTCCACAATCAGCCCCAGCATTTT.

The V and J genes are TRBV29-1 and TRBJ2-1; TRBD1 matches at 8 bases. The germline V gene has CDR1 SQVTM and CDR2 ANQGSEA. Trimming took 3 bases from V and 6 from J; bases not matched to a gene: 7. CDR3 size: 14 residues. CDR3 protein: CSVESVDRVNEQFF. CDR3 coding DNA: TGCAGCGTTGAGTCGGTGGACAGGGTCAATGAGCAGTTCTTC.

This clone has just one count. The J gene is TRBJ2-3, the V gene TRBV7-3; 10 bases are shared with TRBD2. This CDR3 is 15 amino acids long. CDR1 is SGHTA, CDR2 FQGTGA, per germline. V gave up 5 bases and J gave up 1 base; unmatched junction bases: 3. This CDR3 reads CASSVTSGGTDTQYF. The DNA for the CDR3 is TGTGCCAGCAGCGTCACTAGCGGGGGCACAGATACGCAGTATTTT.

In nucleotides, the CDR3 is TGTGCCAGTCGGAATTTGGGTGCGGTCTACGAGCAGTACTTC. Protein product: CASRNLGAVYEQYF. This rearrangement joins TRBV5-8 to TRBJ2-7; D is unclear. This CDR3 has 14 amino acids. Between the trimmed V and J ends, which lost 8 bases and 3 bases, there was a span of 18 bases. CDR1 and CDR2 (germline): SGHTS, YDEGEE.

The chain links TRBV11-3 to TRBJ2-1, with D possibly being TRBD2 (5 bases). Per the germline V gene, CDR1 is SGHNT and CDR2 is YENEEA. The CDR3 consists of 12 residues. Trimming took 2 bases from V and 8 from J, leaving 7 bases between them. The CDR3 DNA is TGTGCCAGCAGCTTAAAGAGGGATGAGCAGTTCTTC. This gives the protein CASSLKRDEQFF.

About this clone: The sample has other DNA sequences that encode this CDR3 too. This chain connects TRBV6-5 to TRBJ1-2; the match to TRBD1 covers 11 bases. V shed 2 bases and J 7 bases; nucleotides not matched to a gene: 0. Germline values: CDR1 MNHEY, CDR2 SVGAGI. This CDR3 contains 13 residues. The CDR3 sequence is CASSYGTGGGYTF. The CDR3 region has the DNA TGTGCCAGCAGTTACGGGACAGGGGGTGGCTACACCTTC.

This sequence joins TRBV21-1 and TRBJ2-3; the listed D gene, TRBD2, was not tested against the DNA. TRBV21-1 is flagged as a pseudogene. This CDR3 is 17 amino acids long. CDR3 nucleotide sequence: TGTGCCAGCAGCAAAGTGGGATTGGTCGGGGGCACAGATACGCAGTATTTT. It codes for CASSKVGLVGGTDTQYF.

The rearrangement uses TRBV7-8 and TRBJ2-5; D possibly corresponds to TRBD2 (6 bases). Germline CDR1 is SGHVS and CDR2 is FQNEAQ. V was shortened by 6 bases and J by 9 bases, with 20 bases between the two germline ends. The CDR3 length is 14 residues. This CDR3 is CASRPPGKGEAQYF. CDR3 nucleotide sequence: TGTGCCAGCAGACCCCCGGGGAAAGGGGAGGCCCAGTACTTC.

This sequence joins TRBV18 and TRBJ2-2; TRBD2 aligns across 14 bases. This CDR3 has 21 amino acids. In germline, CDR1 is KGHSH, CDR2 LQKENI. V lost 1 base, J lost 4 bases, and 14 bases stayed unmatched. The CDR3 DNA reads as TGTGCCAGCTCACCACTCCAAAGACTAGCGGGAGGGCCTCACGGCACCGGGGAGCTGTTTTTT. Amino acids: CASSPLQRLAGGPHGTGELFF. The whole variable domain, remainder taken from reference TRBV18 and TRBJ2-2, is NAGVMQNPRHLVRRRGQEARLRCSPMKGHSHVYWYRQLPEEGLKFMVYLQKENIIDESGMPKERFSAEFPKEGPSILRIQQVVRGDSAAYFCASSPLQRLAGGPHGTGELFFGEGSRLTVL.

DNA of the CDR3: TGTGCCAGCAGCCAAGCAGACGGGATCTACGAGCAGTACTTC. This codes for CASSQADGIYEQYF. The rearrangement uses TRBV28 and TRBJ2-7; tentatively, D is TRBD2 (5 bases). Per germline, CDR1 MDHEN and CDR2 SYDVKM. Between the trimmed V and J ends, which lost 6 bases and 3 bases, there was a span of 15 bases. This CDR3 is 14 amino acids long.

This rearrangement joins TRBV6-5 to TRBJ1-6, with D perhaps TRBD1 (6 bases). V gave up 0 bases and J gave up 10 bases, with 16 bases separating them. Germline CDR1 and CDR2: MNHEY and SVGAGI. This CDR3 is 16 amino acids long. CDR3 coding DNA: TGTGCCAGCAGTTACTCGATCAACAGGGAAGGCTCACCCCTCCACTTT. Translated: CASSYSINREGSPLHF.

The V gene is TRBV5-4, the J gene TRBJ2-7; a weak D match, TRBD2 (5 bases). This CDR3 contains 14 residues. Germline V gene lookup returns CDR1 SGHNT and CDR2 YYREEE (reference sequence). The germline V and J ends were trimmed by 6 bases and 0 bases, with 13 bases remaining between them. DNA of the CDR3: TGTGCCAGCACCCCGAGCGGAAGCTCCTACGAGCAGTACTTC. Its protein product is CASTPSGSSYEQYF.

The gene calls are TRBV5-1 and TRBJ2-7, with D hard to call. The V end was cut by 4 bases, the J end by 0 bases, with 29 bases between. Germline loops: CDR1 SGHRS, CDR2 YFSETQ. CDR3 size: 20 residues. The CDR3 DNA reads TGCGCCAGCAGCCTCAAGCCGGGTCCTCTAACCGTTTCCTCCTCCTACGAGCAGTACTTC. Protein sequence: CASSLKPGPLTVSSSYEQYF.

The V and J genes are TRBV4-1 and TRBJ2-7; 11 nucleotides agree with TRBD2. Trimming at V came to 1 base and at J to 2 bases, leaving 4 bases not matched to a gene. The CDR3 is 16 amino acids. Per the germline V gene, CDR1 is MGHRA and CDR2 is YSYEKL. CDR3 bases: TGCGCCAGCAGCCAAGTTAGCGGGGGGGAAACCTACGAGCAGTACTTC. This encodes CASSQVSGGETYEQYF.

CDR3 coding DNA: TGTGCCAGCAGCAGCGAGGGATCTTACGAGCAGTACTTC. This codes for CASSSEGSYEQYF. The chain joins TRBV9 to TRBJ2-7; perhaps TRBD2 as D (5 bases). This CDR3 has 13 amino acids. Between the trimmed V and J ends, which lost 4 bases and 4 bases, there was a span of 12 bases. From germline, CDR1 is SGDLS and CDR2 YYNGEE.

This CDR3 reads CSASPVYEQFF. CDR3 nucleotides: TGCAGTGCGTCCCCCGTATATGAGCAGTTCTTC. The rearrangement uses TRBV20-1 and TRBJ2-1, with D hard to call. CDR1 and CDR2 (germline): DFQATT, SNEGSKA (reference sequence). This CDR3 comprises 11 residues. Trimming took off 6 bases at V and 8 bases at J, with 11 bases between the two ends.

V gene TRBV27 combines with J gene TRBJ2-3; D uncertain. Germline CDR1 and CDR2: MNHEY and SMNVEV (reference sequence). This CDR3 has 14 residues. V dropped 2 bases and J dropped 3 bases, with 9 bases sitting between them. The CDR3 protein is CASSLGFRTDTQYF. CDR3 nucleotides: TGTGCCAGCAGTTTAGGGTTTCGGACAGATACGCAGTATTTT.

This chain uses TRBV7-9 with TRBJ1-3; weak D call: TRBD1 (5 bases). The germline V and J ends were trimmed by 1 base and 0 bases, with 7 bases remaining between them. CDR1 and CDR2 (germline): SEHNR, FQNEAQ (reference sequence). The CDR3 is made up of 15 amino acids. In nucleotides, the CDR3 is TGTGCCAGCAGCTTAGACAGGTTCTCTGGAAACACCATATATTTT. Residues: CASSLDRFSGNTIYF.

The gene calls are TRBV30 and TRBJ2-7; possibly TRBD1 or TRBD2 for D (5 bases each). This CDR3 comprises 16 residues. Trimming cost V 1 base and J 3 bases, with 19 bases left between them. The germline V gene encodes CDR1 GTSNPN and CDR2 SVGIG (reference sequence). The CDR3 coding sequence is TGTGCCTGGAGTGGGATAGTTCTAGGTGGGGGCTACGAGCAGTACTTC. As protein: CAWSGIVLGGGYEQYF.

Only a few counts were recorded for this clone. Relative to the germline gene, one junction end is altered; a read error may explain this. This chain joins TRBV2 and TRBJ1-5, with 7 bases matching TRBD1. Germline CDR1 is SNHLY and CDR2 is FYNNEI. The CDR3 has 13 amino acids. CDR3 amino acids: CASRDRENQPQHF. The CDR3 nucleotides read TGTGCCAGCCGTGACAGGGAGAATCAGCCCCAGCATTTT. Combining the CDR3 with reference TRBV2 and TRBJ1-5 gives the whole variable domain EPEVTQTPSHQVTQMGQEVILRCVPISNHLYFYWYRQILGQKVEFLVSFYNNEISEKSEIFDDQFSVERPDGSNFTLKIRSTKLEDSAMYFCASRDRENQPQHFGDGTRLSIL.

The gene calls are TRBV9 and TRBJ1-1; no definite D call. The V gene's germline CDR1 is SGDLS and CDR2 YYNGEE. The CDR3 is 13 residues long. Trimming shortened V by 0 bases and J by 4 bases, and 7 bases separated the two germline ends. CDR3 region: CASSVADGTEAFF. CDR3 coding DNA: TGTGCCAGCAGCGTAGCTGACGGCACTGAAGCTTTCTTT.

In this sample, this clone turned up once. The chain recombines TRBV6-5 with TRBJ1-2; D gene unclear. Trimming cost V 6 bases and J 5 bases, with 13 bases left between them. CDR1 is MNHEY, CDR2 SVGAGI, per germline. The CDR3 length is 13 residues. CDR3 nucleotide sequence: TGTGCCAGCAGCGGGTACATTTTTTATGGCTACACCTTC. It codes for CASSGYIFYGYTF.

The DNA for the CDR3 is TGCAGCGTTGATCGGCAGAACTATGGCTACACCTTC. It yields the protein CSVDRQNYGYTF. This chain links TRBV29-1 with TRBJ1-2; D is undetermined. V lost 3 bases, J lost 2 bases, and 7 bases lay in between. Per germline, CDR1 SQVTM and CDR2 ANQGSEA. The CDR3 loop spans 12 amino acids.

The J gene is TRBJ1-1, the V gene TRBV19; TRBD1 might be the D (5 bases). This CDR3 contains 15 residues. Germline CDR1 is LNHDA and CDR2 is SQIVND (reference sequence). The germline V and J ends were trimmed by 7 bases and 3 bases, with 18 bases remaining between them. CDR3 residues: CASTDPGGRDTEAFF. The CDR3 nucleotides read TGTGCCAGTACAGATCCCGGGGGTCGAGACACTGAAGCTTTCTTT. Based on the CDR3 plus reference TRBV19 and TRBJ1-1, the full variable domain is DGGITQSPKYLFRKEGQNVTLSCEQNLNHDAMYWYRQDPGQGLRLIYYSQIVNDFQKGDIAEGYSVSREKKESFPLTVTSAQKNPTAFYLCASTDPGGRDTEAFFGQGTRLTVV.

The chain recombines TRBV6-5 with TRBJ1-1; a possible D gene is TRBD1 (5 bases). The V and J ends lost 0 bases and 3 bases respectively, with 8 bases between them. The CDR3 is made up of 14 amino acids. Germline CDR1 is MNHEY and CDR2 is SVGAGI. In DNA form, the CDR3 reads TGTGCCAGCAGTTACTCGGGGGGGGACACTGAAGCTTTCTTT. Amino acid sequence: CASSYSGGDTEAFF.

The chain has TRBV2 and TRBJ2-7; possibly TRBD2 for D (5 bases). Looked up from germline, CDR1 is SNHLY and CDR2 is FYNNEI. V was cut by 10 bases and J by 2 bases, with 15 bases left in between. The CDR3 has 13 amino acids. The CDR3 is CAISGLLTYEQYF. CDR3 sequence (DNA): TGTGCCATCTCCGGACTGCTGACCTACGAGCAGTACTTC.

This clone was seen just once. The chain recombines TRBV28 with TRBJ1-2; TRBD1 aligns across 7 bases. Trimming cost V 6 bases and J 4 bases; bases outside gene matches: 8. There are 14 residues in the CDR3. Germline V gene sequence: CDR1 MDHEN, CDR2 SYDVKM. CDR3 coding DNA: TGTGCCAGCAGCGCCAGGGGGTCTTTCTATGGCTACACCTTC. Amino acid sequence: CASSARGSFYGYTF.

This rearrangement joins TRBV27 to TRBJ2-7, with D perhaps given as TRBD1 or TRBD2 (6 bases each). The CDR3 runs 14 residues. V lost 6 bases and J lost 5, with 17 bases in between. Germline V gene lookup returns CDR1 MNHEY and CDR2 SMNVEV (reference sequence). CDR3 residues: CASSPGAGRNEQYF. The CDR3 DNA sequence: TGTGCCAGCAGCCCGGGGGCAGGGAGGAACGAGCAGTACTTC.

This rearrangement joins TRBV29-1 to TRBJ1-1, with no clear D. Germline assignment: CDR1 SQVTM and CDR2 ANQGSEA. The CDR3 totals 13 residues. V lost 1 base and J 11 bases, leaving 17 bases between the germline ends. The CDR3 DNA sequence: TGCAGCGTTGAAGTCACCTTCCGGGCCACGGCTTTCTTT. As protein: CSVEVTFRATAFF.

The chain has TRBV19 and TRBJ2-1; possibly TRBD2 for D (5 bases). CDR1 is LNHDA and CDR2 is SQIVND in the germline V gene (reference sequence). Between the trimmed V and J ends, which lost 6 bases and 10 bases, there was a span of 22 bases. The CDR3 covers 15 residues. CDR3 in DNA: TGTGCCAGTAGCGGACCGATAACAACGGGAACAGAGCAGTTCTTC. Translated: CASSGPITTGTEQFF.